This TCR beta chain was observed in a study of chemoradiotherapy in HPV16-positive cancers. Across the whole study: Two HPV16-positive patients' cells yielded candidate HPV-specific clones and common motifs.

Study-wide points: Candidate HPV-specific clones and E7-related TCR motifs grew in tumor during treatment. HPV-responsive T-cell expansion during chemoradiotherapy was linked to improved recurrence-free survival in HPV16-positive patients.

Over chemoradiotherapy, repertoires were sampled more than once. Only in-frame clones appear in the TCRdb table, and some are missing; sequencing was by immunoSEQ multiplex PCR. The profile shows fewer than 30,000 clones, roughly 95% of them singletons. Comment on this clone: Antigen specificity is unknown.

CDR1 and CDR2 from the germline V gene are SGHRS and YFSETQ. The CDR3 has 15 residues. V lost 5 bases to trimming and J lost 5 bases, with 16 bases between them. The origin of this receptor is a human donor with HPV-associated anogenital cancer. The chain uses TRBV5-1 and TRBJ1-4; D may be TRBD1 (6 bases). This specimen was taken from a patient who underwent chemoradiotherapy. The CDR3, as DNA: TGCGCCAGCAGGGATATACAGGGATCCAATGAAAAACTGTTTTTT. This encodes CASRDIQGSNEKLFF.